This is a list of T cell receptor beta chains from one sample in a study of blood T cell repertoires in COVID-19. Repertoires were generated with immunoSEQ multiplex PCR, while TCRdb's copy carries only in-frame clones and drops some. This sample has some 250,000 clones; 75% to 90% occur once, and the top ten carry 1.5% to 2%. Sequenced material: peripheral blood. The source is a man aged 25-45 years with active or convalescent COVID-19. The CDR3 runs from the conserved cysteine through the conserved F or W. A D gene is named only where the DNA matches it firmly. Clone size is stated in some rows and not others, as once, few, many or a class when expanded.

CDR3nt | CDR3aa | abundance | v_gene | d_gene | j_gene
TGTGCCAGCAGACCAGGGGTCATTGTTAATGAGCAGTTCTTC | CASRPGVIVNEQFF | . | TRBV27 | . | TRBJ2-1
TGTGCCAGCAGTCTCCTGGCCAGTCCGAACACTGAAGCTTTCTTT | CASSLLASPNTEAFF | . | TRBV2 | . | TRBJ1-1
TGTGCCAGCAGTTTTTCACAGTACAATGAGCAGTTCTTC | CASSFSQYNEQFF | . | TRBV12-3/TRBV12-4 | . | TRBJ2-1
TGTGCCAGCAGTTTGTACAGCTACGAGCAGTACTTC | CASSLYSYEQYF | . | TRBV12-3/TRBV12-4 | . | TRBJ2-7
TGCGCCAGCAGCTTGGGGGGAGAACCCCAGCAGTACTTC | CASSLGGEPQQYF | once | TRBV5-1 | . | TRBJ2-7
TGCAGCGGACGACCCGGGGGAAGGGAAGAGACCCAGTACTTC | CSGRPGGREETQYF | . | TRBV29-1 | . | TRBJ2-5
TGTGCCAGTAGCGAGGACAGGGTCAACACAGATACGCAGTATTTT | CASSEDRVNTDTQYF | . | TRBV19 | TRBD1 | TRBJ2-3
TGTGCCAGCAGCCACGGGACGGAGGGGAAAGCTTTCTTT | CASSHGTEGKAFF | few | TRBV3-1/TRBV3-2 | . | TRBJ1-1
TGCGCCAGCGGAACAGGGGCCTCTTCCTACGAGCAGTACTTC | CASGTGASSYEQYF | . | TRBV10-2 | TRBD1 | TRBJ2-7
TGTGCCAGCAGCCAAACTCGCTGGTATATGGAAAAACTGTTTTTT | CASSQTRWYMEKLFF | . | TRBV6-5 | . | TRBJ1-4
TGCGCCAGCAGCTTGCACGCCCGCTACCAACATGAGCAGTTCTTC | CASSLHARYQHEQFF | . | TRBV5-1 | . | TRBJ2-1
TGCAGTGCTAGTACCTATCCCTACACCTTC | CSASTYPYTF | . | TRBV20-1 | . | TRBJ1-2
TGTGCCAGCAGCGTAGGCGAGGGGGCTGAAGCTTTCTTT | CASSVGEGAEAFF | . | TRBV9 | . | TRBJ1-1
TGTGCCAGCAGCTTAGCGATTTCGGGCAATGAGCAGTTCTTC | CASSLAISGNEQFF | . | TRBV11-2 | . | TRBJ2-1
TGTGCCAGCACCCCCGACAGGGGGCCTTCAGATACGCAGTATTTT | CASTPDRGPSDTQYF | . | TRBV6-5 | TRBD1 | TRBJ2-3
TGTGCCTGGAGTTCGGGGGTTAACTACGAGCAGTACTTC | CAWSSGVNYEQYF | few | TRBV30 | . | TRBJ2-7
TGCGCCAGCAGATGGGGACAGGGACCAGGCTATGGCTACACCTTC | CASRWGQGPGYGYTF | . | TRBV5-1 | TRBD1 | TRBJ1-2
TGTGCCAGCAGCGACAGGTCGGGAAATGAAAAACTGTTTTTT | CASSDRSGNEKLFF | . | TRBV27 | . | TRBJ1-4
TGCAGCGTTGAAGGTCCTACAGGGGGCTTCAACACTGAAGCTTTCTTT | CSVEGPTGGFNTEAFF | . | TRBV29-1 | TRBD1 | TRBJ1-1
TGTGCAAGTCGCTACTACAGGGAAGAAGAGACCCAGTACTTC | CASRYYREEETQYF | . | TRBV12-2 | . | TRBJ2-5
TGTGCCAGCAGTTTATCTACAGGTCAGCCCCAGCATTTT | CASSLSTGQPQHF | few | TRBV27 | . | TRBJ1-5
TGCGCCAGCAGCTTCAGCCTAGCGGGGGGCAATGAGCAGTTCTTC | CASSFSLAGGNEQFF | . | TRBV5-1 | TRBD2 | TRBJ2-1
TGTGCCAGCAGTGAATTGAGACAGGGACCAATGAACACTGAAGCTTTCTTT | CASSELRQGPMNTEAFF | . | TRBV6-1 | TRBD1 | TRBJ1-1
TGTGCCAGCAGTTACGTGGCTAGCGGGGGTGTATATGAGCAGTTCTTC | CASSYVASGGVYEQFF | . | TRBV6-5 | TRBD2 | TRBJ2-1
TGTGCCAGCAGCGGACAGGGAAGCGTCACCGGGGAGCTGTTTTTT | CASSGQGSVTGELFF | once | TRBV9 | TRBD1 | TRBJ2-2
TGCGCCAGCAGCCAAGGGACAGGGAACTACGAGCAGTACTTC | CASSQGTGNYEQYF | . | TRBV4-3 | TRBD1 | TRBJ2-7
TGCGCCAGCAGTGAAGGACAGGCCAGCGGCACCGGGGAGCTGTTTTTT | CASSEGQASGTGELFF | . | TRBV10-2 | TRBD1 | TRBJ2-2
TGTGCCAGCAGCCCCCTTGGGGCCGACGTTAATGAAAAACTGTTTTTT | CASSPLGADVNEKLFF | . | TRBV9 | . | TRBJ1-4
TGTGCCAGCAGCCAAGATGTGACAACCCGGTCCCCGCAGTACTTC | CASSQDVTTRSPQYF | . | TRBV14 | . | TRBJ2-7
TGTGCCAGCAGCACGGGACAGATCGCCCTCGAAGCTTTCTTT | CASSTGQIALEAFF | once | TRBV9 | TRBD1 | TRBJ1-1
TGTGCCAGTAGCGGAGGTGGTCAGCCCCAGCATTTT | CASSGGGQPQHF | . | TRBV19 | . | TRBJ1-5
TGTGCCAGCAGCCAAGATATCCAGGGGGCTGAAGCTTTCTTT | CASSQDIQGAEAFF | . | TRBV3-1/TRBV3-2 | TRBD1 | TRBJ1-1
TGTGCCACCAGTGATTTGCGCGGGGTTGGGGTGTTCAATGAAAAACTGTTTTTT | CATSDLRGVGVFNEKLFF | . | TRBV24-1 | . | TRBJ1-4
TGTGCCATCAGTGCCGGACTAGCGGGTTACGAGCAGTACTTC | CAISAGLAGYEQYF | once | TRBV10-3 | TRBD2 | TRBJ2-7
TGTGCCACCAGCAGCACCAGGGGGTCCAATCAGCCCCAGCATTTT | CATSSTRGSNQPQHF | few | TRBV15 | TRBD1 | TRBJ1-5
TGTGCCAGCAGCCAAGGCCCAAGACAGGGGACCGCCTACGAGCAGTACTTC | CASSQGPRQGTAYEQYF | . | TRBV3-1/TRBV3-2 | TRBD1 | TRBJ2-7
TGTGCCAGCACCATGGACGGACTGTCGGGCTACACCTTC | CASTMDGLSGYTF | . | TRBV6-5 | . | TRBJ1-2
TGCGCCAGCAGCTTGGATGGCCGTTCCAATCAGCCCCAGCATTTT | CASSLDGRSNQPQHF | . | TRBV5-1 | . | TRBJ1-5
TGTGCCAGTAGGACTCCACCTCGGGAGCTGTTTTTT | CASRTPPRELFF | once | TRBV19 | . | TRBJ2-2
TGTGCCAGCAGCTCGGGTCCCACCATATATTTT | CASSSGPTIYF | . | TRBV5-8 | . | TRBJ1-3
TGTGCCAGTAGTTACGGGGTAAAAGGGTTAAGGCCCCAGCATTTT | CASSYGVKGLRPQHF | few | TRBV19 | . | TRBJ1-5
TGTGCCAGCAGTCGCAATAGCGGGGGGCTCACAGATACGCAGTATTTT | CASSRNSGGLTDTQYF | . | TRBV3-1/TRBV3-2 | TRBD2 | TRBJ2-3
TGCGCCAGCAGCCAAGATCAGGGGGCTCCATATGGCTACACCTTC | CASSQDQGAPYGYTF | . | TRBV4-3 | TRBD1 | TRBJ1-2
TGTGCCAGTAGTACGGGACAGGGTCCCGGAAACACCATATATTTT | CASSTGQGPGNTIYF | . | TRBV19 | TRBD1 | TRBJ1-3
TGCGCCAGCAGTGAGCGGCCCTCGGGGACTGAAGCTTTCTTT | CASSERPSGTEAFF | . | TRBV10-1 | . | TRBJ1-1
TGTGCCAGCAGCTTAGAGGGGGCTATTTCCAATGAGCAGTTCTTC | CASSLEGAISNEQFF | . | TRBV13 | TRBD1 | TRBJ2-1
TGCGCCAGCAGCCAAGATCCGGGGATCACTAATCAGCCCCAGCATTTT | CASSQDPGITNQPQHF | . | TRBV4-3 | . | TRBJ1-5
TGTGCCAGCAGTGCGGGACAGGGTCTCTCTAGCAATCAGCCCCAGCATTTT | CASSAGQGLSSNQPQHF | . | TRBV2 | TRBD1 | TRBJ1-5
TGTGCCAGCAGTGCCACGGGGGAGGGGGATACGCAGTATTTT | CASSATGEGDTQYF | . | TRBV6-4 | TRBD2 | TRBJ2-3
TGTGCCAGCACCCCCTGGACAGGGGTCCATCAGCCCCAGCATTTT | CASTPWTGVHQPQHF | . | TRBV28 | TRBD1 | TRBJ1-5
TGTGCCAGCAGCTTAGATGGGACAACAGAAGATACGCAGTATTTT | CASSLDGTTEDTQYF | . | TRBV11-3 | . | TRBJ2-3
TGTGCCTGGAGTGAGGGGGTCGGCTACACCTTC | CAWSEGVGYTF | . | TRBV30 | . | TRBJ1-2
TGCGCCAGCAGCTCCGAGGTTTACACAGATACGCAGTATTTT | CASSSEVYTDTQYF | . | TRBV5-1 | . | TRBJ2-3
TGCAGCGTTGACCCGGCGGACAGGCCGAACACTGAAGCTTTCTTT | CSVDPADRPNTEAFF | few | TRBV29-1 | TRBD1 | TRBJ1-1
TGTGCCAGCAGCCAGACCCCTGACAGGGGGCCTGGAAACACCATATATTTT | CASSQTPDRGPGNTIYF | . | TRBV3-1/TRBV3-2 | TRBD1 | TRBJ1-3